A single sample is the source of the 8 T cell receptor beta chains below, sequenced in a study of OX40 agonist ivuxolimab in advanced cancers. Measured with immunoSEQ multiplex PCR; TCRdb has only the in-frame clones, and not every one. The data contain roughly 67,000 clones, roughly 90% of them seen just once; the ten biggest clones take up 10%. The source was CD4+ or CD8+ T cells sorted from blood, collected in a trial of the OX40 agonist ivuxolimab. The receptors were gathered from an adult with an advanced solid tumor such as melanoma, head and neck, liver or kidney cancer.

The chain joins TRBV6-6 to TRBJ2-7; D possibly corresponds to TRBD2 (5 bases). The V gene lost 3 bases and the J gene lost 4 bases, with 13 bases spanning the gap. The germline V gene encodes CDR1 MNHNY and CDR2 SVGAGI (reference sequence). CDR3 length: 14 amino acids. The CDR3 DNA follows: TGTGCCAGCAGTTATGGAGGACCTTGGTACGAGCAGTACTTC. The encoded protein is CASSYGGPWYEQYF.

This CDR3 reads CASEPTLGGTGELFF. The CDR3 DNA sequence: TGTGCTAGTGAGCCGACCCTCGGAGGGACCGGGGAGCTGTTTTTT. This chain uses TRBV12-5 with TRBJ2-2; TRBD2 is a possible D gene (6 bases). The germline V gene encodes CDR1 LGHNT and CDR2 FRNRAP. This CDR3 spans 15 amino acids. The V gene lost 7 bases and the J gene lost 5 bases, with 17 bases spanning the gap.

This clone was seen once. The gene calls are TRBV5-6 and TRBJ2-7; D is unresolved. This CDR3 comprises 13 residues. From germline, CDR1 is SGHDT and CDR2 YYEEEE. The V and J ends lost 4 bases and 0 bases respectively, with 8 bases between them. Written as DNA, the CDR3 is TGTGCCAGCAGCCTCGCTCCCTCCTACGAGCAGTACTTC. Its translation is CASSLAPSYEQYF.

The rearrangement uses TRBV19 and TRBJ2-3, with a possible D match to TRBD1 (5 bases). The CDR3 is 15 amino acids. CDR1 and CDR2 from the germline V gene are LNHDA and SQIVND (reference sequence). Trimming took off 3 bases at V and 3 bases at J, with 13 bases between the two ends. Here the CDR3 reads CASSIGGAGTDTQYF. CDR3 nucleotide sequence: TGTGCCAGTAGTATCGGTGGGGCTGGGACAGATACGCAGTATTTT.

The chain is built from TRBV5-1 and TRBJ1-1; no reliable D call. This CDR3 contains 14 residues. Trimming took 4 bases from V and 3 from J, leaving 13 bases between them. From germline, CDR1 is SGHRS and CDR2 YFSETQ. The CDR3 DNA is TGCGCCAGCAGCCAACGGACGGATGACACTGAAGCTTTCTTT. This codes for CASSQRTDDTEAFF. Variable domain in full (rest from reference TRBV5-1 and TRBJ1-1): KAGVTQTPRYLIKTRGQQVTLSCSPISGHRSVSWYQQTPGQGLQFLFEYFSETQRNKGNFPGRFSGRQFSNSRSEMNVSTLELGDSALYLCASSQRTDDTEAFFGQGTRLTVV.

This clone was seen more than once but under ten times. This chain connects TRBV12-5 to TRBJ1-5; TRBD1 is a possible D gene (5 bases). Germline V lookup: CDR1 LGHNT, CDR2 FRNRAP. The CDR3 runs to 16 residues. V was shortened by 1 base and J by 5 bases, with 15 bases between the two germline ends. This CDR3 reads CASGLAPDGRDQPQHF. CDR3 nucleotides: TGTGCTAGTGGTTTGGCCCCCGACGGCAGGGATCAGCCCCAGCATTTT. Full variable domain (remainder filled in from reference TRBV12-5 and TRBJ1-5): DARVTQTPRHKVTEMGQEVTMRCQPILGHNTVFWYRQTMMQGLELLAYFRNRAPLDDSGMPKDRFSAEMPDATLATLKIQPSEPRDSAVYFCASGLAPDGRDQPQHFGDGTRLSIL.

The chain recombines TRBV14 with TRBJ1-2; 10 nucleotides agree with TRBD1. The CDR3 extends over 15 amino acids. The trim removed 3 bases at V and 4 bases at J, leaving 5 bases unmatched. Germline loops: CDR1 SGHDN, CDR2 FVKESK. DNA of the CDR3: TGTGCCAGCAGCCAGGGGACAGGGGCTGGCTATGGCTACACCTTC. Protein sequence: CASSQGTGAGYGYTF.

This chain uses TRBV11-2 with TRBJ1-2; D gene unclear. CDR1 is SGHAT, CDR2 FQNNGV, per germline. V was pared by 5 bases and J by 0 bases, with 19 bases between. This CDR3 has 17 residues. The CDR3 reads CASSPHPTEAANYGYTF. The DNA for the CDR3 is TGTGCCAGCAGCCCCCACCCTACAGAAGCAGCTAACTATGGCTACACCTTC.